This T cell receptor (beta chain) was documented in a study of post-analysis software for immune sequencing data. Background on the study: Several disease courses (relapsing-remitting, secondary progressive and progressive-relapsing) of multiple sclerosis were included.

With regard to this clonotype: Its antigen is not identified.

Carried by the TCR beta cDNA libraries were unique molecular identifiers. A population of roughly 0.95 to 10 million T cells gave rise to roughly 0.5 million cDNA molecules. TCRdb redid the calling of the PCR reads with MiXCR, one entry per CDR3 protein. The sample carries some 890,000 distinct CDR3 sequences, around 53% recorded once. CDR1 is MNHEY, CDR2 SVGAGI, per germline. This CDR3 has 14 amino acids. Trimming shortened V by 5 bases and J by 3 bases, and 13 bases separated the two germline ends. Findings of the study overall: Same-batch samples co-clustered strongly by F measure. With TRBV5-6, TRBV5-1 and TRBV20-1 included, roughly five TRBV segments were more frequent in patients than in controls. Multiple sclerosis patients showed significantly lower normalized Chao1 diversity than controls did.

This receptor was obtained from a girl between 10 and 17 years old with multiple sclerosis. The rearrangement links TRBV6-5 to TRBJ1-1; D is ambiguous. Sequenced material: blood. The CDR3 nucleotides are TGTGCCAGCAGTAGCCCGGGCCCCCACACTGAAGCTTTCTTT. It specifies CASSSPGPHTEAFF.